This section outlines one T cell receptor beta chain sequence together with its context. The data originate from a study of PD-1 blockade in mismatch repair-deficient tumors. This CDR3 spans 20 amino acids. Germline V gene data show CDR1 as GTSNPN and CDR2 as SVGIG (reference sequence). Trimming left V 2 bases short and J 0 bases short, with 26 bases between. This table comes from immunoSEQ multiplex PCR, and its TCRdb copy is limited to in-frame clones, with some not included. The data hold tens of thousands of clones, with 84% observed a single time. The clonotype originates from an adult with mismatch repair-deficient cancer. The rearrangement joins TRBV30 to TRBJ1-3; D possibly corresponds to TRBD1 (5 bases). Here the sequenced sample was PBMCs, taken before pembrolizumab treatment. The CDR3 region is CAWSSYSRVSPTASGNTIYF. CDR3 DNA: TGTGCCTGGAGTTCCTATTCCAGGGTGAGTCCGACTGCCTCTGGAAACACCATATATTTT.